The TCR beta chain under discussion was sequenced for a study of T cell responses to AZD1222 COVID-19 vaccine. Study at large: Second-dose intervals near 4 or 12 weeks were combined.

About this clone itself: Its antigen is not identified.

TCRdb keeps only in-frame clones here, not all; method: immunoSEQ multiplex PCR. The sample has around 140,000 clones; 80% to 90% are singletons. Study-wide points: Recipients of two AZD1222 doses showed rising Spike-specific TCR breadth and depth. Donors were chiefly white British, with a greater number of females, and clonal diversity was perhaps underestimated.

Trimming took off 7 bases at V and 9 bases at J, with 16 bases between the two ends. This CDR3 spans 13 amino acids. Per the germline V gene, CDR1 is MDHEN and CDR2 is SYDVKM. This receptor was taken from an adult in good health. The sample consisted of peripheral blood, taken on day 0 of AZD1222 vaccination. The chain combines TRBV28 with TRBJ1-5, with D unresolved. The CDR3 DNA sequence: TGTGCCAGCATCCCGGGCCCCCGGAGGCCCCAGCATTTT. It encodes CASIPGPRRPQHF.